What follows are 5 T cell receptor beta chains derived from one specimen sequenced in a study of cytomegalovirus exposure and HLA in healthy donors (TCRdb year 2017). Library method: the immunoSEQ multiplex PCR assay. This immuneACCESS table, as held by TCRdb, lists in-frame sequences with V and J called but not all clones. Of the missing ones, under half trace to an unresolved V gene in checked studies; the others have no known cause. The sample yields fewer than 120,000 clones; approximately 90% were counted once. The ten largest account for roughly 1.4% of the sample. Sequencing was done on a sample of PBMCs. Source of these receptors: a woman between 25 and 40 years old in good health and CMV-seropositive.

The V gene is TRBV5-1, the J gene TRBJ1-1; D not certain. Per germline, CDR1 SGHRS and CDR2 YFSETQ. The CDR3 extends over 12 amino acids. Trimming stripped 4 bases from V and 3 bases from J, with 7 bases between. The chain's CDR3 is CASSTGHTEAFF. DNA for the CDR3: TGCGCCAGCAGCACTGGGCACACTGAAGCTTTCTTT.

This clone was recorded only once. The chain recombines TRBV27 with TRBJ2-7; 9 bases fit TRBD1. V shed 3 bases, J shed 4 bases, and the junction held 4 bases outside the gene matches. CDR3 length: 14 amino acids. The germline V gene encodes CDR1 MNHEY and CDR2 SMNVEV (reference sequence). CDR3 sequence (DNA): TGTGCCAGCAGTTTCGACAGGGGGGGGTACGAGCAGTACTTC. It translates to CASSFDRGGYEQYF.

V gene TRBV19 combines with J gene TRBJ2-3; 7 positions match TRBD1. This CDR3 region has 17 residues. The V gene end was trimmed by 5 bases and the J gene end by 0 bases; junction bases not matched to a gene: 11. CDR1 is LNHDA, CDR2 SQIVND, per germline (reference sequence). In DNA, the CDR3 is TGTGCCAGTAGTCTCTTCCTCGGGACAGCGAGCACAGATACGCAGTATTTT. Translation: CASSLFLGTASTDTQYF.

V usage is TRBV9 and J usage is TRBJ2-7, with D unresolved. Trimming stripped 3 bases from V and 2 bases from J, with 15 bases between. CDR3 length: 15 amino acids. Germline V lookup: CDR1 SGDLS, CDR2 YYNGEE. The CDR3 bases are TGTGCCAGCAGCGCAAACCCTAGTACCACCTACGAGCAGTACTTC. It codes for CASSANPSTTYEQYF.

The chain has TRBV19 and TRBJ1-2, with no clear D. V lost 6 bases and J lost 1, with 18 bases in between. Germline V lookup: CDR1 LNHDA, CDR2 SQIVND (reference sequence). This CDR3 region has 16 residues. CDR3 region: CASSQWGVGVNYGYTF. In DNA form, the CDR3 reads TGTGCCAGTAGCCAATGGGGAGTTGGGGTTAACTATGGCTACACCTTC.